This TCR beta chain was sequenced during a study of blood T cells in healthy people across ages. On the study more broadly: Template switching recovered approximately one barcoded beta molecule for every two T cells.

A second PCR, run for about 6 to 11 cycles, used a sample-barcoded 5' primer plus a J-beta primer mix. Each cDNA molecule received a tag from a template-switch adaptor that had 12 random nucleotides. Each CDR3 protein is one row after TCRdb ran MiXCR on the 5' RACE reads. The data hold roughly 1.6 million distinct CDR3 sequences, with around 35% observed a single time. Germline V CDR1 and CDR2: DFQATT, SNEGSKA (reference sequence). CDR3 size: 13 residues. Trimming removed 3 bases at V and 3 bases at J, with 9 bases between. Whole-study results and caveats: It was not known whether donors were CMV positive (a possible confounder of expanded clonotype changes).

This clonotype showed up just a few times. Its antigen is unidentified. The sample comprised blood. This receptor was taken from a woman younger than 45 in good health. This chain uses TRBV20-1 with TRBJ1-5; D unclear. DNA of the CDR3: TGCAGTGCTAGTGGCAGCCTCAATCAGCCCCAGCATTTT. The encoded protein is CSASGSLNQPQHF.